This T cell receptor beta chain was observed in a study of control samples from healthy donors and cancer patients. The assay was immunoSEQ multiplex PCR, and TCRdb's table has in-frame clones only and misses some. The sample holds around 74,000 clones, almost 95% seen once. The CDR3 extends over 13 amino acids. V lost 10 bases to trimming and J lost 6 bases, with 15 bases between them. Germline CDR1 and CDR2: LNHDA and SQIVND (reference sequence). The sequence was obtained from a woman aged 55-70 years in good health. What was sequenced was blood. The J gene is TRBJ2-2, the V gene TRBV19; perhaps TRBD2 as D (5 bases). In nucleotides, the CDR3 is TGTGCCACCCGGCCCCTAGCCGCCGGGGAGCTGTTTTTT. Translated, it gives CATRPLAAGELFF.